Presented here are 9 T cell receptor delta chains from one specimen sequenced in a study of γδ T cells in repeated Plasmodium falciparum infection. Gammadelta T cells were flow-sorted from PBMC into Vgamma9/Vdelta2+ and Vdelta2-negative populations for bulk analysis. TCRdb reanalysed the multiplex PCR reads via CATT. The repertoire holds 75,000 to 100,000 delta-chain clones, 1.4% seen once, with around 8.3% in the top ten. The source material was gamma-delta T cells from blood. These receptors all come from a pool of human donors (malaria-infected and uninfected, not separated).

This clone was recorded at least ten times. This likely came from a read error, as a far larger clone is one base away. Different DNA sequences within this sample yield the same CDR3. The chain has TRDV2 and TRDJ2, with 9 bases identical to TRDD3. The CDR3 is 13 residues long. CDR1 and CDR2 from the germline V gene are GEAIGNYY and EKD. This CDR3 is CACDTWGIAQLFF. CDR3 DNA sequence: TGTGCCTGTGACACCTGGGGGATAGCACAGCTCTTCTTT.

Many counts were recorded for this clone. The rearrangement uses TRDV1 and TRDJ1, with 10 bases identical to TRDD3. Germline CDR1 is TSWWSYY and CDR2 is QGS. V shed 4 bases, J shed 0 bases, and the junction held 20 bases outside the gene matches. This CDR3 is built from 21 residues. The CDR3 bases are TGTGCTCTTGGGGTCCCAGGTCCGCACTGGGGGATCAAAATGTACACCGATAAACTCATCTTT. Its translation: CALGVPGPHWGIKMYTDKLIF.

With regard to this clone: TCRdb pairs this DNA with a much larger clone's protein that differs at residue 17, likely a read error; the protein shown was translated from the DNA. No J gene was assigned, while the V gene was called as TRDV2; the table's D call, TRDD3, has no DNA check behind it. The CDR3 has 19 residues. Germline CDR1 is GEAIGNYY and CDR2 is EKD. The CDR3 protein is CACDVLGDTSSWDTRQTFF. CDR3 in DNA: TGTGCCTGTGACGTACTGGGGGATACGAGCTCCTGGGACACCCGACAGACGTTTTTC.

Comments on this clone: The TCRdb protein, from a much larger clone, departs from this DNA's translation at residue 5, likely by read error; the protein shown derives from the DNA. The CDR3 nucleotides read TGTGCTTACTCCGTGACCTTCCTACATTACTGGGGGACCGATAAACTCATCTTT. It translates to CAYSVTFLHYWGTDKLIF. The chain links TRAV38-2/DV8 to TRDJ1; TRDD2 is a possible D gene (9 bases). TCRdb is silent on the J gene; assignment here came from matching the DNA to germline. V was clipped by 8 bases and J by 2 bases, with 28 bases between them. Per the germline V gene, CDR1 is TSESDYY and CDR2 is QEAYKQQN. This CDR3 has 18 amino acids.

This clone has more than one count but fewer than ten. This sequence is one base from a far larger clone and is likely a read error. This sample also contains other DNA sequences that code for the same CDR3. The CDR3 DNA reads as TGTGCCTGCGACACCCTGGGGGGAAACACCGATAAACTCATCTTT. This sequence encodes CACDTLGGNTDKLIF. V and J are TRDV2 and TRDJ1; 7 bases agree with TRDD3. The J gene, left out of TCRdb, was set here by checking the DNA against germline. Germline-derived CDR1 and CDR2 are GEAIGNYY and EKD. The CDR3 spans 15 residues.

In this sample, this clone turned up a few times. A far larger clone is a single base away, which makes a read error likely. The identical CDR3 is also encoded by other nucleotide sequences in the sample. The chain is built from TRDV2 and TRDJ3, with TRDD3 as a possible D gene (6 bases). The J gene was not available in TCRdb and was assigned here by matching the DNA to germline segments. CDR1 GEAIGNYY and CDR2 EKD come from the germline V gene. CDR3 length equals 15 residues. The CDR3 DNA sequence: TGTGCTTGTGACACCGGAGGATACGACACCCGACAGATGTTTTTC. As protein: CACDTGGYDTRQMFF.

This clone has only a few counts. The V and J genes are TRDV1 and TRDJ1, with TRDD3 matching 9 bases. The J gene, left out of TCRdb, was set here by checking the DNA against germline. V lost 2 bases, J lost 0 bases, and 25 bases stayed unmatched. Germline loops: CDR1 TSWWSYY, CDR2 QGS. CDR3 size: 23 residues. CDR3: CALGEDPFFQKAGGSSYTDKLIF. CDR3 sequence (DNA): TGTGCTCTTGGGGAAGATCCCTTTTTCCAGAAGGCTGGGGGATCCTCTTACACCGATAAACTCATCTTT.

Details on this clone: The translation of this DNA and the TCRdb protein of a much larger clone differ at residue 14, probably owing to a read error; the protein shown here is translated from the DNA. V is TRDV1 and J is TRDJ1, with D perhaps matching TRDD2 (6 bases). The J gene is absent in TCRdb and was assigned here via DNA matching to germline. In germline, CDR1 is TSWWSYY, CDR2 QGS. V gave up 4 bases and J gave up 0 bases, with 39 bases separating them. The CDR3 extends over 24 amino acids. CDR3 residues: CALGVTSYFGSNTRRLGYTDKLIF. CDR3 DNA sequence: TGTGCTCTTGGGGTCACCTCCTACTTCGGATCAAATACTAGGCGACTAGGGTACACCGATAAACTCATCTTT.

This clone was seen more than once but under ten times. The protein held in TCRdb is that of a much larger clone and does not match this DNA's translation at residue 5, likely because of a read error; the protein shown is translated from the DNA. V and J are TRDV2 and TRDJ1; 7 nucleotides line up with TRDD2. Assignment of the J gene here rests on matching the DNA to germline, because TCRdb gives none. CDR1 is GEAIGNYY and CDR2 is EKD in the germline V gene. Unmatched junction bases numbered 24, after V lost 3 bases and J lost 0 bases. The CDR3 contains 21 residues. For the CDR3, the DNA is TGTGCCTGTGACGCCGGAAGCCCATTCCTACGTCCTTTCTCAGACACCGATAAACTCATCTTT. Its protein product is CACDAGSPFLRPFSDTDKLIF.